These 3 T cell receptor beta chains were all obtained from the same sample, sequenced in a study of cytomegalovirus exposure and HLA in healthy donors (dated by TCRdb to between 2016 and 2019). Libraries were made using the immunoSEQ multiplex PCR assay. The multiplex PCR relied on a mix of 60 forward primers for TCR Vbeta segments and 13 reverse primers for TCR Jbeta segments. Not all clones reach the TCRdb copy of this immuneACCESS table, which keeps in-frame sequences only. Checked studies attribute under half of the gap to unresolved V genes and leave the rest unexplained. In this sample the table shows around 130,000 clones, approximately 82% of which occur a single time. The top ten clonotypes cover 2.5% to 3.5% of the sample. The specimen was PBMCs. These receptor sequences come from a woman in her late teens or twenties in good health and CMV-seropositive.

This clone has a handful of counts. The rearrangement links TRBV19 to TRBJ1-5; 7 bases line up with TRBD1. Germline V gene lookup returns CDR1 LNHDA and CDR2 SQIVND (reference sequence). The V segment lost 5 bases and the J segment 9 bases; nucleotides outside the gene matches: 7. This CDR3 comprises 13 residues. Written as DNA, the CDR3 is TGTGCCAGTAGTTCGACAGGGTTGAGGCCCCAGCATTTT. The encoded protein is CASSSTGLRPQHF.

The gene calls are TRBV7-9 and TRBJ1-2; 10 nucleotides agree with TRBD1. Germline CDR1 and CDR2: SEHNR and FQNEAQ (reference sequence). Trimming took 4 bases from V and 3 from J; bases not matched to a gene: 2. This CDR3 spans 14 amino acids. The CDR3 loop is CASSSTGGDYGYTF. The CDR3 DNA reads TGTGCCAGCAGCTCGACAGGGGGCGACTATGGCTACACCTTC.

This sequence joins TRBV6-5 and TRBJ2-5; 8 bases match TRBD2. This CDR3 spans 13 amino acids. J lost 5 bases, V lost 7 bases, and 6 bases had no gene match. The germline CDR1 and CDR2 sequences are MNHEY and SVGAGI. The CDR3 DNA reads TGTGCCAGCACCCCCCCGGGGGGGGAGACCCAGTACTTC. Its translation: CASTPPGGETQYF.